The 2 T cell receptor beta chains given below trace back to one sample, sequenced in a study of cytomegalovirus exposure and HLA in healthy donors. The study ran its PCR with 60 Vbeta and 13 Jbeta primers. Sequenced by immunoSEQ multiplex PCR; TCRdb stores in-frame clones only, minus some. The sample holds 95,000 to 150,000 clones; 80% are singletons and the top ten take 2.1%. Sample: PBMCs. The receptors were sampled from a man aged 25-40 years in good health and CMV-seronegative.

V is TRBV10-1 and J is TRBJ2-1, with 8 positions matching TRBD2. The V gene's germline CDR1 is WNHNN and CDR2 SYGVQD (reference sequence). The CDR3 extends over 15 amino acids. The junction had 12 bases not matched to a gene; V was cut back by 8 bases and J by 6 bases. This CDR3 is CASAPGGLNVNEQFF. The CDR3 nucleotides are TGCGCCAGCGCGCCGGGGGGGCTGAACGTCAATGAGCAGTTCTTC.

In nucleotides, the CDR3 is TGCGCCAGCAGCCAAGATCGGACAGGTGGAATTGCGAACACCGGGGAGCTGTTTTTT. It is translated as CASSQDRTGGIANTGELFF. The chain combines TRBV4-1 with TRBJ2-2, with TRBD1 identical over 7 bases. The CDR3 runs to 19 residues. With V trimmed by 0 bases and J by 0 bases, 10 bases remained unmatched. Germline-derived CDR1 and CDR2 are MGHRA and YSYEKL.